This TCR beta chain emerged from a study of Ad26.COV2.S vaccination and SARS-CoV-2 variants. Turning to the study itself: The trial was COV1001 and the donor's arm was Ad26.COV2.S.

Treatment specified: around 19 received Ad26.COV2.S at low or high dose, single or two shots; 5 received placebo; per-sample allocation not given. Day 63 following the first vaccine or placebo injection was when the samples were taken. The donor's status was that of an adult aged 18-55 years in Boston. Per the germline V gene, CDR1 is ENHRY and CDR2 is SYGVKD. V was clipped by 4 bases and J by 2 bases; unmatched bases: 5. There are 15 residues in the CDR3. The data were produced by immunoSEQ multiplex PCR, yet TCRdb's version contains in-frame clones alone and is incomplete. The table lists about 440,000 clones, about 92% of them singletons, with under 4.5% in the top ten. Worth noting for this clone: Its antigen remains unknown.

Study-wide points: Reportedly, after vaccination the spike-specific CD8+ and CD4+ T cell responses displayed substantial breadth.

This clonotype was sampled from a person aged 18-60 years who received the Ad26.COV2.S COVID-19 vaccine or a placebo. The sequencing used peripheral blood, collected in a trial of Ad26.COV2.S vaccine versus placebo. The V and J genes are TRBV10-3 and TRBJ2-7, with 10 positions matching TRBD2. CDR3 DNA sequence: TGTGCCATCAGTGGCCAACTAGCGGGAACCTACGAGCAGTACTTC. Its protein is CAISGQLAGTYEQYF.